These 6 T cell receptor beta chains share one sample of origin, sequenced in a study of spatial heterogeneity in lung cancer. Time point specified: sample taken at primary tumor resection. Unsorted whole RNA samples from tumor, nontumor lung or frozen PBMC were sequenced. MiXCR was run by TCRdb on the 5' RACE reads, yielding one entry per CDR3 protein. This table has roughly 17,000 distinct CDR3 sequences, about 21% appearing once. Material: PBMCs, obtained at surgery. Source of these receptors: a female donor with early-stage non-small cell lung cancer.

The chain joins TRBV9 to TRBJ1-4; D remains ambiguous. The CDR3 loop spans 18 amino acids. V was shortened by 3 bases and J by 0 bases, with 18 bases between the two germline ends. CDR1 and CDR2 (germline): SGDLS, YYNGEE. The CDR3 here is CASSAYLGSGATNEKLFF. DNA for the CDR3: TGTGCCAGCAGCGCCTACCTTGGCAGTGGGGCAACTAATGAAAAACTGTTTTTT. Full variable domain (remainder filled in from reference TRBV9 and TRBJ1-4): DSGVTQTPKHLITATGQRVTLRCSPRSGDLSVYWYQQSLDQGLQFLIQYYNGEERAKGNILERFSAQQFPDLHSELNLSSLELGDSALYFCASSAYLGSGATNEKLFFGSGTQLSVL.

The chain uses TRBV20-1 and TRBJ2-7; D perhaps matches TRBD1 (5 bases). Germline CDR1 reads DFQATT; CDR2 reads SNEGSKA (reference sequence). The V gene lost 4 bases and the J gene lost 4 bases, with 8 bases spanning the gap. The CDR3 runs 11 residues. In DNA form, the CDR3 reads TGCAGTGCTAAGCAGGGTTACGAGCAGTACTTC. Protein sequence: CSAKQGYEQYF.

This clonotype was detected ten times or more. This chain connects TRBV28 to TRBJ2-3; 11 bases are a match to TRBD2. CDR1 and CDR2 (germline): MDHEN, SYDVKM. This CDR3 contains 15 residues. Unmatched junction bases numbered 9, after V lost 5 bases and J lost 8 bases. CDR3 sequence reads: CASSLLAGGRLTQYF. The DNA of the CDR3 is TGTGCCAGCAGTCTCCTAGCGGGGGGTCGTCTTACGCAGTATTTT.

Details on this clonotype: An end of the junction does not agree with germline; a read error may underlie this. The chain links TRBV3-1 to TRBJ2-5; D is undetermined. CDR1 LGHDT and CDR2 YNNKEL come from the germline V gene (reference sequence). The CDR3 extends over 14 amino acids. CDR3 sequence: CASSQDSTQETQHF. DNA of the CDR3: TGTGCCAGCAGCCAAGACAGCACTCAAGAGACCCAGCACTTC.

This clonotype has a count of ten or more. Here the CDR3 DNA reads TGTGCCAGCAGTGAAGACAGGGGAGTCAGAGAGACCCAGTACTTC. Amino acids: CASSEDRGVRETQYF. This chain links TRBV6-1 with TRBJ2-5, with 7 bases fitting TRBD1. V gave up 1 base and J gave up 4 bases; unmatched junction bases: 6. Germline loops: CDR1 MNHNS, CDR2 SASEGT. The CDR3 is made up of 15 amino acids.

In this sample, this clonotype turned up a few times. This chain connects TRBV6-6 to TRBJ1-1; D possibly corresponds to TRBD1 (6 bases). V lost 7 bases and J lost 5, with 17 bases in between. The CDR3 spans 14 residues. The germline V gene has CDR1 MNHNY and CDR2 SVGAGI (reference sequence). The CDR3 DNA reads TGTGCCAGCATCCCGGGGGGGGCTGGGACTGAAGCTTTCTTT. Its protein product is CASIPGGAGTEAFF.